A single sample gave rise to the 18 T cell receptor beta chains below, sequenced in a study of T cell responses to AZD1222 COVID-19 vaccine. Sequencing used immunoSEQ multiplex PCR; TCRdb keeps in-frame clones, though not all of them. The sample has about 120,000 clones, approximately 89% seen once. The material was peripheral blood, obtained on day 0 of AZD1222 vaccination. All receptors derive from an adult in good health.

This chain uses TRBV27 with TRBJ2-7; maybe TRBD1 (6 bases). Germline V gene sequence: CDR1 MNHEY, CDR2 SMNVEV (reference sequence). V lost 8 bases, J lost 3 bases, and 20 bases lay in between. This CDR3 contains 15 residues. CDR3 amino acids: CASRPGVWYNYEQYF. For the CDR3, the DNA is TGTGCCAGCCGACCAGGGGTTTGGTACAACTACGAGCAGTACTTC.

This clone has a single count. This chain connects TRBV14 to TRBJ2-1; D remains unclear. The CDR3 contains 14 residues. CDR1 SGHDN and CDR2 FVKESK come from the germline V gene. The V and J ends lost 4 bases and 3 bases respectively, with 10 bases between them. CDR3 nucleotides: TGTGCCAGCAGCCTAATAGGGATCTACAATGAGCAGTTCTTC. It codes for CASSLIGIYNEQFF.

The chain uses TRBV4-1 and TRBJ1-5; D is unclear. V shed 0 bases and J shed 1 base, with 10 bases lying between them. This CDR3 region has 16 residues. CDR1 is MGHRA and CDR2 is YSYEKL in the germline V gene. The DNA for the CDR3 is TGCGCCAGCAGCCAAGATAGGGAGAGGAGCAATCAGCCCCAGCATTTT. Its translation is CASSQDRERSNQPQHF.

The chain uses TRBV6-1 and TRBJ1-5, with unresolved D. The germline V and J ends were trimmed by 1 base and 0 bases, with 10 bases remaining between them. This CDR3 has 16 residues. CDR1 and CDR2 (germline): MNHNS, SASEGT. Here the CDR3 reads CASSEGSRASNQPQHF. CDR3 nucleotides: TGTGCCAGCAGTGAAGGATCGAGGGCTAGCAATCAGCCCCAGCATTTT.

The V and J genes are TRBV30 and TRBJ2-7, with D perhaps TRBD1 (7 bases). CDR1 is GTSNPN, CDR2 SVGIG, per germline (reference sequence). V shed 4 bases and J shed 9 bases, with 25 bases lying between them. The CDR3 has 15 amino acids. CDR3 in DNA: TGTGCCTGGACTTTCAGGGGCAGGGGGGAAACTTGGCAGTACTTC. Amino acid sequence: CAWTFRGRGETWQYF.

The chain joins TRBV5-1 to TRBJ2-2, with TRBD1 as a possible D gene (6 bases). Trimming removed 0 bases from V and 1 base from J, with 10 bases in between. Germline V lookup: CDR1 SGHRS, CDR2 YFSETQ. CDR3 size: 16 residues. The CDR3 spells CASSLAGVRNTGELFF. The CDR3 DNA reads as TGCGCCAGCAGCTTGGCAGGGGTGAGGAACACCGGGGAGCTGTTTTTT.

The DNA of the CDR3 is TGTGCCAGCAGTGAGCTCGGGATAGGAGGCCCTAACTATGGCTACACCTTC. It codes for CASSELGIGGPNYGYTF. The V gene is TRBV6-1, the J gene TRBJ1-2; D is unclear. Trimming cost V 3 bases and J 0 bases, with 17 bases left between them. Germline loops: CDR1 MNHNS, CDR2 SASEGT. The length of the CDR3 is 17 residues.

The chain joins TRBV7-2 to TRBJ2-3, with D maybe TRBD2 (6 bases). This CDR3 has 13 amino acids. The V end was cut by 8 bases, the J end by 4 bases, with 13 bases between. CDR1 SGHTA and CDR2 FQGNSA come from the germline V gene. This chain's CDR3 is CASALAPSDTQYF. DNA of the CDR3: TGTGCCAGCGCTCTAGCGCCGTCAGATACGCAGTATTTT.

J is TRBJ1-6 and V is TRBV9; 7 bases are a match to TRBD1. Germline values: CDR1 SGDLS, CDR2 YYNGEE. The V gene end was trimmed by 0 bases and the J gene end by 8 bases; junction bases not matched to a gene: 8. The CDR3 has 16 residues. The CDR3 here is CASSVGGGGGYSPLHF. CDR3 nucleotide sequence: TGTGCCAGCAGCGTAGGGGGAGGGGGCGGATATTCACCCCTCCACTTT.

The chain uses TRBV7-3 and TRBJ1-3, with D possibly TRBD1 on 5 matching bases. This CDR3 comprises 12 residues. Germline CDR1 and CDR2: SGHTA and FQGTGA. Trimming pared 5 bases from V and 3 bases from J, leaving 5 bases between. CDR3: CASSDSGNTIYF. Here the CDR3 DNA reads TGTGCCAGCAGCGACAGTGGAAACACCATATATTTT.

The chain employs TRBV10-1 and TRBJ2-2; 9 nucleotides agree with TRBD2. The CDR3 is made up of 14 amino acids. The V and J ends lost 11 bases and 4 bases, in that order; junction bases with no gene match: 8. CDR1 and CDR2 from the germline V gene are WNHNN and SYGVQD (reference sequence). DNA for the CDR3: TGCGCCTTTTCGGCGGGGGGGCCCACCGGGGAGCTGTTTTTT. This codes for CAFSAGGPTGELFF.

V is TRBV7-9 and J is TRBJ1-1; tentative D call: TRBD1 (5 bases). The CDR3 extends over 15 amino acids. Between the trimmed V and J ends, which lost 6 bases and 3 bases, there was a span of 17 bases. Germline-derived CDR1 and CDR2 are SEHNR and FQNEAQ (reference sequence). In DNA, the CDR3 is TGTGCCAGCAGTCGAAGGGGCGGTGGGGACACTGAAGCTTTCTTT. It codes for CASSRRGGGDTEAFF.

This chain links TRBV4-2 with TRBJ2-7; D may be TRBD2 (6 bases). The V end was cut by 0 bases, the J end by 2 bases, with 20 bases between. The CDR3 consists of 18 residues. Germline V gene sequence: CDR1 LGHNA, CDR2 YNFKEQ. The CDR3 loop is CASSQEASEFSMAYEQYF. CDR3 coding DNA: TGTGCCAGCAGCCAAGAGGCTAGCGAGTTCTCAATGGCCTACGAGCAGTACTTC.

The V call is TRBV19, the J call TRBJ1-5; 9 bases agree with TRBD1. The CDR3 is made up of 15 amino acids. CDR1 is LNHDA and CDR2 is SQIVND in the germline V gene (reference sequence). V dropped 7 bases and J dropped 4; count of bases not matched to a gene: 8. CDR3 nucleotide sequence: TGTGCCAGTATGGTTAGGGGACAGGGTAATCAGCCCCAGCATTTT. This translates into CASMVRGQGNQPQHF.

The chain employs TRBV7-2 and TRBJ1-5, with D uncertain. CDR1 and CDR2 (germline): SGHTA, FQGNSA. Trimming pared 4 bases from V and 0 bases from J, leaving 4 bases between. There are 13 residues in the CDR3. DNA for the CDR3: TGTGCCAGCAGCTATCATAGCAATCAGCCCCAGCATTTT. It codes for CASSYHSNQPQHF.

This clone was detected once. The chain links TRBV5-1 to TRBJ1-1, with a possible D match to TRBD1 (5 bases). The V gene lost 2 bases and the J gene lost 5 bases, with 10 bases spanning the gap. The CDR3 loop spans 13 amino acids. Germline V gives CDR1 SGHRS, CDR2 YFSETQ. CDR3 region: CASSFQGETEAFF. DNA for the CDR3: TGCGCCAGCAGCTTCCAGGGCGAAACTGAAGCTTTCTTT.

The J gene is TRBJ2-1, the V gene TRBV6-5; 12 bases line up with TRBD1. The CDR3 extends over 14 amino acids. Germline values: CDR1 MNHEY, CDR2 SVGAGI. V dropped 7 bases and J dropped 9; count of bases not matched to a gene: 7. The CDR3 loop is CASTQGTGGGEQFF. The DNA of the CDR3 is TGTGCCAGCACCCAAGGGACAGGGGGCGGTGAGCAGTTCTTC.

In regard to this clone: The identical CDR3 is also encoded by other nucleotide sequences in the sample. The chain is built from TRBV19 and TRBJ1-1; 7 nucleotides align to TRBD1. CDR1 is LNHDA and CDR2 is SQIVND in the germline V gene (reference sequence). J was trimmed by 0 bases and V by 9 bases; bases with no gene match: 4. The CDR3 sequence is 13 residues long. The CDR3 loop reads CASKGQLNTEAFF. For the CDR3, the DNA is TGTGCCAGCAAGGGACAGCTGAACACTGAAGCTTTCTTT.